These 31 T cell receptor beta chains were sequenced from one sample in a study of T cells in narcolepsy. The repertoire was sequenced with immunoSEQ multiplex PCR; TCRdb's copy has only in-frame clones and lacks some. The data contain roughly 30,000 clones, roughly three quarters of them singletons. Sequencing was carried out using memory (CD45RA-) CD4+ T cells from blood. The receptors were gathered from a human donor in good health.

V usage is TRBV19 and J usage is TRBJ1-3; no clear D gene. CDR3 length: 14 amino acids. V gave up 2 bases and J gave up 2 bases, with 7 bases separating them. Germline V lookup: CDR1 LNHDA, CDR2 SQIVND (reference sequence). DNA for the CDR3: TGTGCCAGTAGTATACGGAGTACTGGAAACACCATATATTTT. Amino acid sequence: CASSIRSTGNTIYF.

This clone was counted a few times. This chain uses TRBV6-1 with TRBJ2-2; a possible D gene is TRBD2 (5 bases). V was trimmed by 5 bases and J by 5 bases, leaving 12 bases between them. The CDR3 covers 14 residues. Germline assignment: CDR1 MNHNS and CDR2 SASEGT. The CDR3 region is CASSLESGTGELFF. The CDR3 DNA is TGTGCCAGCAGTTTAGAGTCGGGGACCGGGGAGCTGTTTTTT.

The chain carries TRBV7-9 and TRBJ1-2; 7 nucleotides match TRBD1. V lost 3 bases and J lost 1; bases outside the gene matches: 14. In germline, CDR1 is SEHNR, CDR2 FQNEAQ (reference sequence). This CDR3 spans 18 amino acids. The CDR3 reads CASSFGQGGSLGNYGYTF. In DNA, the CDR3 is TGTGCCAGCAGCTTCGGTCAGGGGGGCAGCCTTGGTAACTATGGCTACACCTTC.

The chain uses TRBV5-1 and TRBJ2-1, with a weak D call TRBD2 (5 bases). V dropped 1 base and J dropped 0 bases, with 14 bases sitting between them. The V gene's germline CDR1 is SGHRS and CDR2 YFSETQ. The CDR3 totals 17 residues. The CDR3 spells CASSLQPVGVSYNEQFF. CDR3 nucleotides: TGCGCCAGCAGCTTGCAACCCGTGGGAGTCTCCTACAATGAGCAGTTCTTC.

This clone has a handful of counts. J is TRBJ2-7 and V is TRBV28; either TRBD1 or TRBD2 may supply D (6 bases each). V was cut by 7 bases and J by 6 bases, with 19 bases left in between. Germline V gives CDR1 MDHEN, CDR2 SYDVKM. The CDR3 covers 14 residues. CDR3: CASTLSGGRLEQYF. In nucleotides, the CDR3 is TGTGCCAGCACCCTAAGTGGGGGGCGGCTCGAGCAGTACTTC.

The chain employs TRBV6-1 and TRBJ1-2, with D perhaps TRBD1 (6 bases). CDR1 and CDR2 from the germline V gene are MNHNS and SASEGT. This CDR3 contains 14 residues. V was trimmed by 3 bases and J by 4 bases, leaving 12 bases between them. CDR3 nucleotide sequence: TGTGCCAGCAGTGAGAGACAGGAGGTCTATGGCTACACCTTC. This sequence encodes CASSERQEVYGYTF.

The CDR3 loop is CASSSRVYEQYF. In DNA, the CDR3 is TGTGCCAGCAGCTCCAGGGTGTACGAGCAGTACTTC. The V and J genes are TRBV7-9 and TRBJ2-7, with D perhaps TRBD1 (5 bases). Germline V gene lookup returns CDR1 SEHNR and CDR2 FQNEAQ (reference sequence). CDR3 length: 12 amino acids. The V gene lost 4 bases and the J gene lost 4 bases, with 8 bases spanning the gap. The variable domain in full, with the rest retrieved from reference TRBV7-9 and TRBJ2-7, is DTGVSQNPRHKITKRGQNVTFRCDPISEHNRLYWYRQTLGQGPEFLTYFQNEAQLEKSRLLSDRFSAERPKGSFSTLEIQRTEQGDSAMYLCASSSRVYEQYFGPGTRLTVT.

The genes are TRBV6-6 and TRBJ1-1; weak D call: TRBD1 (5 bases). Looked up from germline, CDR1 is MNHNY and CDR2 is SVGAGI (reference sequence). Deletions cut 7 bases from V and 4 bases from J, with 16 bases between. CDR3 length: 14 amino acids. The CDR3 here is CASISAGRRTEAFF. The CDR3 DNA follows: TGTGCCAGCATTTCCGCGGGGCGGCGCACTGAAGCTTTCTTT.

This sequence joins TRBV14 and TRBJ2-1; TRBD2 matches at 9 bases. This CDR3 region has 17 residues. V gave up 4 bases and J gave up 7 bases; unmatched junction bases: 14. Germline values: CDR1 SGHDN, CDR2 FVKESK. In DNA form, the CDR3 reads TGTGCCAGCAGCCCCCTCTTTAGCGGGAGTATGCGGAATGAGCAGTTCTTC. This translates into CASSPLFSGSMRNEQFF.

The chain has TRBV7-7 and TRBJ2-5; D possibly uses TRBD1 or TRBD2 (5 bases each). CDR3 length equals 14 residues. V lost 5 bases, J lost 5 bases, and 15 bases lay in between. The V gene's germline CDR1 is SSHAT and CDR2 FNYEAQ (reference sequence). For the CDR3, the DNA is TGTGCCAGCAGCCATGGACAAACGGGGGAGACCCAGTACTTC. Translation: CASSHGQTGETQYF.

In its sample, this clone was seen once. The CDR3 DNA reads as TGTGCTAGTGGTTTGGGAAGAGCCTACGAGCAGTACTTC. It codes for CASGLGRAYEQYF. V is TRBV12-5 and J is TRBJ2-7; D uncertain. Germline V lookup: CDR1 LGHNT, CDR2 FRNRAP. The V gene lost 1 base and the J gene lost 2 bases, with 6 bases spanning the gap. This CDR3 has 13 residues.

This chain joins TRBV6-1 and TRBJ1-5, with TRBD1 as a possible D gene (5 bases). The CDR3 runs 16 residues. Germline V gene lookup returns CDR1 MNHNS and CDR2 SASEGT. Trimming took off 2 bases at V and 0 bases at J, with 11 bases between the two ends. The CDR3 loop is CASSESWGYSNQPQHF. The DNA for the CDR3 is TGTGCCAGCAGTGAATCGTGGGGGTATAGCAATCAGCCCCAGCATTTT.

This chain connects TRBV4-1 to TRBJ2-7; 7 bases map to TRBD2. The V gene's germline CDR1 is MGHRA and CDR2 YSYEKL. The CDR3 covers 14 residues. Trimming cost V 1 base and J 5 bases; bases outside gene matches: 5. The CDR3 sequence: CASSQGGSLHEQYF. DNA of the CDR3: TGCGCCAGCAGCCAAGGCGGGAGTCTCCACGAGCAGTACTTC.

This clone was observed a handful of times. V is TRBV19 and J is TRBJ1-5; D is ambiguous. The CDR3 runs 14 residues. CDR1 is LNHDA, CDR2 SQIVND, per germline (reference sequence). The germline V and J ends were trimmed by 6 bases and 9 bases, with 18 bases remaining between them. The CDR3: CASRAPSPTAPQHF. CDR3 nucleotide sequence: TGTGCCAGTAGGGCCCCTAGCCCGACGGCGCCCCAGCATTTT.

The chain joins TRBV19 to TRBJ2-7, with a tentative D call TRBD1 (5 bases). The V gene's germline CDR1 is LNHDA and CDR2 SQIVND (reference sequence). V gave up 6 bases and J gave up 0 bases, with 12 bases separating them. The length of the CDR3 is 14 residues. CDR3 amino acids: CASRDTSSSYEQYF. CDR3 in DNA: TGTGCCAGTAGGGACACCAGTAGCTCCTACGAGCAGTACTTC.

DNA of the CDR3: TGTGCCAGTAGTATAGACGGGAGGAACACCGGGGAGCTGTTTTTT. Its protein product is CASSIDGRNTGELFF. The chain recombines TRBV19 with TRBJ2-2; possibly TRBD2 for D (6 bases). The CDR3 extends over 15 amino acids. Germline assignment: CDR1 LNHDA and CDR2 SQIVND (reference sequence). V was clipped by 0 bases and J by 1 base, with 6 bases between them.

The CDR3 here is CASSSLTTGLGYTF. The CDR3 DNA is TGCGCCAGCAGCTCGTTAACCACAGGGTTGGGCTACACCTTC. J is TRBJ1-2 and V is TRBV5-1; possibly TRBD1 for D (6 bases). Trimming cost V 3 bases and J 8 bases, with 17 bases left between them. CDR1 is SGHRS and CDR2 is YFSETQ in the germline V gene. The length of the CDR3 is 14 residues.

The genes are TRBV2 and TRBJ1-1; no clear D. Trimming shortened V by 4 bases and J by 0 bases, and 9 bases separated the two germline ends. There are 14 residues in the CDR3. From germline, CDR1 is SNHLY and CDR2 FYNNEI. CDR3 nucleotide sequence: TGTGCCAGCAGTGCCACGGTCATGAACACTGAAGCTTTCTTT. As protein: CASSATVMNTEAFF.

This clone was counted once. The CDR3 coding sequence is TGTGCCAGCTCACCGTTCAAGGGGGTTCACACTGAAGCTTTCTTT. This gives the protein CASSPFKGVHTEAFF. This rearrangement joins TRBV18 to TRBJ1-1; perhaps TRBD1 as D (6 bases). The V end lost 3 bases, the J end lost 3 bases, and 14 bases lay between the germline ends. Germline-derived CDR1 and CDR2 are KGHSH and LQKENI. This CDR3 spans 15 amino acids. The full variable domain, rest sourced from reference TRBV18 and TRBJ1-1, is NAGVMQNPRHLVRRRGQEARLRCSPMKGHSHVYWYRQLPEEGLKFMVYLQKENIIDESGMPKERFSAEFPKEGPSILRIQQVVRGDSAAYFCASSPFKGVHTEAFFGQGTRLTVV.

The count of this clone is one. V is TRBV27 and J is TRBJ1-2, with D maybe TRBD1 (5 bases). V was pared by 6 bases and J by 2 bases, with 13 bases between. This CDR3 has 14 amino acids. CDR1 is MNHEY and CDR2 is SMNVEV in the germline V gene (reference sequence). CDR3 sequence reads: CASSPTGPNYGYTF. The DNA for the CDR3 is TGTGCCAGCAGCCCTACGGGACCCAACTATGGCTACACCTTC.

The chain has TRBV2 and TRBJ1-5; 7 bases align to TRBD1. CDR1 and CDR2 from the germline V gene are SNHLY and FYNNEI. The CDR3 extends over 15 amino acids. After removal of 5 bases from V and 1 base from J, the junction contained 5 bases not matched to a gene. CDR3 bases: TGTGCCAGCAGTCGCGACAGGGAAAGCAATCAGCCCCAGCATTTT. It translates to CASSRDRESNQPQHF.

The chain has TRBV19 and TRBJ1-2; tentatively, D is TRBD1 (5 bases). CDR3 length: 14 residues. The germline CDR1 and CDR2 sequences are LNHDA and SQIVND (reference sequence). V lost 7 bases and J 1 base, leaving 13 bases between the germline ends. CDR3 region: CASKTGRGNYGYTF. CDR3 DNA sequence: TGTGCCAGTAAGACCGGGAGGGGTAACTATGGCTACACCTTC.

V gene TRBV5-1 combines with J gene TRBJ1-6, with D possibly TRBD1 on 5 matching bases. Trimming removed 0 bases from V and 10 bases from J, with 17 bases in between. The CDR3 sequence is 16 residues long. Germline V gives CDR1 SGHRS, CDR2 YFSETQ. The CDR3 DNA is TGCGCCAGCAGCTTGGCCGAGGGCAGGGAAGAATCACCCCTCCACTTT. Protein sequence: CASSLAEGREESPLHF.

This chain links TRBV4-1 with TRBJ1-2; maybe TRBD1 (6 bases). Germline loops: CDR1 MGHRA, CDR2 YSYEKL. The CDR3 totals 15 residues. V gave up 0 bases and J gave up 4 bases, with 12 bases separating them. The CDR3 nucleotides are TGCGCCAGCAGCCAAGAGGGGGGGGCTGGCTATGGCTACACCTTC. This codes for CASSQEGGAGYGYTF.

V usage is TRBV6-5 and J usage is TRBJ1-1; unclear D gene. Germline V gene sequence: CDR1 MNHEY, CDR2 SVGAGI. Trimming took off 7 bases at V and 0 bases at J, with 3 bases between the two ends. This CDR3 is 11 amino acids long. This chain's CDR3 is CASNMNTEAFF. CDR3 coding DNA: TGTGCCAGCAACATGAACACTGAAGCTTTCTTT.

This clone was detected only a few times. CDR3 DNA: TGTGCCAGCAGTGCAGAGCGGGCGTATGGCTACACCTTC. It is translated as CASSAERAYGYTF. This chain links TRBV6-1 with TRBJ1-2; D remains unclear. Between the trimmed V and J ends, which lost 4 bases and 5 bases, there was a span of 11 bases. CDR1 and CDR2 from the germline V gene are MNHNS and SASEGT. The CDR3 contains 13 residues.

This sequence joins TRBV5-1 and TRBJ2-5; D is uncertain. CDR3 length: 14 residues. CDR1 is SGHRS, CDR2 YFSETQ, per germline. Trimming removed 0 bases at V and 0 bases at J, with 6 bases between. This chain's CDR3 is CASSLGANQETQYF. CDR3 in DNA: TGCGCCAGCAGCTTGGGGGCTAACCAAGAGACCCAGTACTTC.

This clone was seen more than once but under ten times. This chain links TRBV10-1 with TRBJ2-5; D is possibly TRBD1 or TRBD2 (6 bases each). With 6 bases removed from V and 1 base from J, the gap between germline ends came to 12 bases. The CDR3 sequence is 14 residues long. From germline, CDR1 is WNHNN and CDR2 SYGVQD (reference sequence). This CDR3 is CASSQGGPQETQYF. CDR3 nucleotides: TGCGCCAGCAGCCAAGGGGGGCCCCAAGAGACCCAGTACTTC.

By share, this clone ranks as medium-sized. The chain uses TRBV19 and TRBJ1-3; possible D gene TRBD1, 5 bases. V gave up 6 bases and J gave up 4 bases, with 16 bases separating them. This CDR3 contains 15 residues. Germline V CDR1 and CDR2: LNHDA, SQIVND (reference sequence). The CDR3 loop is CASRTQGSFGNTIYF. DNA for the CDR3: TGTGCCAGTAGAACCCAGGGTTCATTCGGAAACACCATATATTTT.

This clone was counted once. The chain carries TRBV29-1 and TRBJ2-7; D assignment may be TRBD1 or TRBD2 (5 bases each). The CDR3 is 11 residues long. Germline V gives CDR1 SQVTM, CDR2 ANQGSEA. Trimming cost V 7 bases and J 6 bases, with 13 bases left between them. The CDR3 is CSGEQGREQYF. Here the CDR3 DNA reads TGCAGCGGTGAGCAGGGACGCGAGCAGTACTTC.

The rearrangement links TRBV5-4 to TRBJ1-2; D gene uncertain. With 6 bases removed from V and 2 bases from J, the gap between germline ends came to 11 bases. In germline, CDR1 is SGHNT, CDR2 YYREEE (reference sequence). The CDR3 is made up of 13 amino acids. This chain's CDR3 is CASNAGQNYGYTF. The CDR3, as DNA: TGTGCCAGCAACGCGGGCCAAAACTATGGCTACACCTTC.